This T cell receptor beta chain is drawn from a study of blood T cell repertoires in COVID-19. Assay: immunoSEQ multiplex PCR; the TCRdb copy retains only in-frame clones and omits some. The table includes approximately 240,000 clones, around nine tenths detected once. Deletions cut 9 bases from V and 1 base from J, with 13 bases between. The CDR3 has 14 amino acids. CDR1 is MNHEY and CDR2 is SVGAGI in the germline V gene. The sequencing input was peripheral blood. The source of this sequence is a woman in her forties who had recovered from COVID-19. V gene TRBV6-5 combines with J gene TRBJ1-3; D unclear. The CDR3 DNA reads TGTGCCAGTGCCCTATCCGAGTCTGGAAACACCATATATTTT. The encoded protein is CASALSESGNTIYF.